This note documents a single T cell receptor (beta chain) sequence. The protocol was immunoSEQ multiplex PCR, while the TCRdb copy is restricted to in-frame clones and leaves out a portion. Of fewer than 100,000 clones detected, more than 70% appear once; the ten largest clones hold under 25%. This entry belongs to a study of T cell responses to AZD1222 COVID-19 vaccine. V was cut by 0 bases and J by 5 bases, with 7 bases left in between. Germline CDR1 and CDR2: SGHTA and FQGTGA. CDR3 length equals 13 residues. The receptor comes from an adult in good health. This chain connects TRBV7-3 to TRBJ1-1; D not resolved. Sequenced material: peripheral blood, taken on day 0 of AZD1222 vaccination. In nucleotides, the CDR3 is TGTGCCAGCAGCTTAACGGGAAGAACTGAAGCTTTCTTT. It is translated as CASSLTGRTEAFF.